This T cell receptor beta chain was retrieved from a study of blood T cells in healthy people across ages. Background on the study: Capture via template switching afforded approximately one barcoded beta molecule per two T cells.

A second PCR, run for 7 to 11 cycles, used a sample-barcoded 5' primer plus a J-beta primer mix. Every single cDNA molecule received a tag from a template-switch adaptor with 12 random nucleotides. The yield of each sample was at least 2.5 million CDR3-containing paired-end reads. MiXCR was run by TCRdb on the 5' RACE reads, yielding one entry per CDR3 protein. The sample comprises about 970,000 distinct CDR3 sequences, 45% to 60% of which are singletons, and around 21% rests with the top ten. This clonotype came up a few times. Healthy Russian Caucasian donors spanned ages about 6 to 95 years. CDR3 length equals 14 residues. Trimming took 0 bases from V and 9 from J, leaving 15 bases between them. The germline V gene encodes CDR1 SGHRS and CDR2 YFSETQ.

The sample taken for sequencing was blood. This rearrangement joins TRBV5-1 to TRBJ2-5; TRBD1 might be the D (5 bases). This receptor was identified in an older woman in good health. The DNA of the CDR3 is TGCGCCAGCAGCTTGGGAACGCTTGAAGGGGCCCAGTACTTC. Its translation: CASSLGTLEGAQYF. The full variable domain, its missing parts supplied by reference TRBV5-1 and TRBJ2-5, is KAGVTQTPRYLIKTRGQQVTLSCSPISGHRSVSWYQQTPGQGLQFLFEYFSETQRNKGNFPGRFSGRQFSNSRSEMNVSTLELGDSALYLCASSLGTLEGAQYFGPGTRLLVL.